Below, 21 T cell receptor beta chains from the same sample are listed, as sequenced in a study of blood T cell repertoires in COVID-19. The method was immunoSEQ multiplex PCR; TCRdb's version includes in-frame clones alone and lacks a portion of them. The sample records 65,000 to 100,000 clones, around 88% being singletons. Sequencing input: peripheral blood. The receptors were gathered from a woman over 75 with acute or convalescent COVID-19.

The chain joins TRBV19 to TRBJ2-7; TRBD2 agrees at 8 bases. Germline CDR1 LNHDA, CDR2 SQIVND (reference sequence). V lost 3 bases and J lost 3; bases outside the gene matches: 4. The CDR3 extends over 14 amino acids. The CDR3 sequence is CASSIRGTSYEQYF. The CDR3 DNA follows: TGTGCCAGTAGTATTCGTGGGACTAGCTACGAGCAGTACTTC.

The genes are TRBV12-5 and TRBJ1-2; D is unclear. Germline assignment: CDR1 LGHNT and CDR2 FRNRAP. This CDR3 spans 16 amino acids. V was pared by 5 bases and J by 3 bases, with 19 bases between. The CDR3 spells CASGPRTGVKDYGYTF. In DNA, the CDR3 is TGTGCTAGTGGTCCAAGGACCGGGGTGAAGGACTATGGCTACACCTTC.

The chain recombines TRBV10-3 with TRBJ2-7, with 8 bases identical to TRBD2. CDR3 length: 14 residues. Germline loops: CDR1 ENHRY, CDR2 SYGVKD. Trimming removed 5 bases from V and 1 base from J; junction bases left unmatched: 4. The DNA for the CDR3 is TGTGCCATCAGTTTGACGGGAGGGTCCTACGAGCAGTACTTC. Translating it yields CAISLTGGSYEQYF.

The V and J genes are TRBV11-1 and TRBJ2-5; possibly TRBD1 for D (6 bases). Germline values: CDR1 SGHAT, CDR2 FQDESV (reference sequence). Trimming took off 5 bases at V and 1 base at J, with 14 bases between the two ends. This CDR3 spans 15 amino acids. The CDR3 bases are TGTGCCAGCAGCCGAACGGGACAAATCCAAGAGACCCAGTACTTC. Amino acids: CASSRTGQIQETQYF.

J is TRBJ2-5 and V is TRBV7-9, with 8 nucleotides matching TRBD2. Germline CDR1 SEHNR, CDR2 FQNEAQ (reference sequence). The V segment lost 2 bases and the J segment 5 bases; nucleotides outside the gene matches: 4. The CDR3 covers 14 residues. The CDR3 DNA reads TGTGCCAGCAGCTTATTGACTAGCGTTGAGACCCAGTACTTC. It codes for CASSLLTSVETQYF.

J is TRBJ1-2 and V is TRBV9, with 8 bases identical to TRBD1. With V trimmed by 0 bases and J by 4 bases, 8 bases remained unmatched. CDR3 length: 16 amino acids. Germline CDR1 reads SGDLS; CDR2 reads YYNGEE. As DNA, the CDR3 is TGTGCCAGCAGCGTAGACCCGGACAGGGCTGCCTATGGCTACACCTTC. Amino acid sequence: CASSVDPDRAAYGYTF.

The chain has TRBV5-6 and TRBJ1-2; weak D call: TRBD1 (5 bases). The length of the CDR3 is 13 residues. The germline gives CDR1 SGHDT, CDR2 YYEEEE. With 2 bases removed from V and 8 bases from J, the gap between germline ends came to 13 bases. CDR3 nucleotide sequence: TGTGCCAGCAGCTTCGGAGGGGTGGGAGGCTACACCTTC. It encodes CASSFGGVGGYTF. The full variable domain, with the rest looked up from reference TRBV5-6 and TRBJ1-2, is DAGVTQSPTHLIKTRGQQVTLRCSPKSGHDTVSWYQQALGQGPQFIFQYYEEEERQRGNFPDRFSGHQFPNYSSELNVNALLLGDSALYLCASSFGGVGGYTFGSGTRLTVV.

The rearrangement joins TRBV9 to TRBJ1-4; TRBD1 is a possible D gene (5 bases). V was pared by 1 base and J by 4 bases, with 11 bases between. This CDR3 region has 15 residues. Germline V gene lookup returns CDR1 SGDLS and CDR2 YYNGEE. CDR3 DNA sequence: TGTGCCAGCAGCGTATCTACAGGTCTTAATGAAAAACTGTTTTTT. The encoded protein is CASSVSTGLNEKLFF.

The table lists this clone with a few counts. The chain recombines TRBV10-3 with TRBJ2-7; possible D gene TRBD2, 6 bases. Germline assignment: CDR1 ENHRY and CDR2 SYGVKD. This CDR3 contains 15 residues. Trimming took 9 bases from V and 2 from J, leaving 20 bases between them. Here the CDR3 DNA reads TGTGCCATTTCCTTTTCGGGAGCTGGCACCTACGAGCAGTACTTC. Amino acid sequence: CAISFSGAGTYEQYF.

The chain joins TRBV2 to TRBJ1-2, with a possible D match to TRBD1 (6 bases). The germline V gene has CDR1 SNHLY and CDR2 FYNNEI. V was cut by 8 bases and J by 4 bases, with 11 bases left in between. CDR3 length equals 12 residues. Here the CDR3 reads CASSGGFYGYTF. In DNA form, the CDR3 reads TGTGCCAGCTCTGGGGGCTTCTATGGCTACACCTTC.

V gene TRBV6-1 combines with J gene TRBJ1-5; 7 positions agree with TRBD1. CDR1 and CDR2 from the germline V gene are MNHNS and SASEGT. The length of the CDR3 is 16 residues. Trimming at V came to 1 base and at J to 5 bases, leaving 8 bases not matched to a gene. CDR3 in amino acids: CASSEEGRGPHQPQHF. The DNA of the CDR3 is TGTGCCAGCAGTGAAGAGGGTAGGGGGCCCCATCAGCCCCAGCATTTT.

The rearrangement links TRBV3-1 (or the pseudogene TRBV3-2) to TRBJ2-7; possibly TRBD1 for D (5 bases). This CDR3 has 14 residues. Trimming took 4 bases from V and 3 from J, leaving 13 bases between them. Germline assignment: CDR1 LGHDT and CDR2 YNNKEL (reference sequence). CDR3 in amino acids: CASSRGYQGYEQYF. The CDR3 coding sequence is TGTGCCAGCAGCCGAGGATACCAGGGCTACGAGCAGTACTTC.

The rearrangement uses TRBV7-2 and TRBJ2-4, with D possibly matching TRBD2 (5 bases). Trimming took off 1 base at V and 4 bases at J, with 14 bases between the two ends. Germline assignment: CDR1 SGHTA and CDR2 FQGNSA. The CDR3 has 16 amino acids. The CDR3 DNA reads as TGTGCCAGCAGCTTAGTTTCGAGTGGAGGAAAAAACATTCAGTACTTC. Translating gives CASSLVSSGGKNIQYF.

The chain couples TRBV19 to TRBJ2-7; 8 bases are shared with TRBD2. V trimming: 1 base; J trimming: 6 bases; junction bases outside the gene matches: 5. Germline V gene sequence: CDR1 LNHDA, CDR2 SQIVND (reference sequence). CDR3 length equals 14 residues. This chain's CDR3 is CASSIAAGVGEQYF. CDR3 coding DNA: TGTGCCAGTAGTATAGCAGCGGGAGTGGGCGAGCAGTACTTC.

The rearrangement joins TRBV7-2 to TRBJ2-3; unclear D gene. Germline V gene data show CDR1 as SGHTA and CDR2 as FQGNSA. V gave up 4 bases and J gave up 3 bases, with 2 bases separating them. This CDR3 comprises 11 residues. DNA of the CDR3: TGTGCCAGCAGCTCTACAGATACGCAGTATTTT. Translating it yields CASSSTDTQYF.

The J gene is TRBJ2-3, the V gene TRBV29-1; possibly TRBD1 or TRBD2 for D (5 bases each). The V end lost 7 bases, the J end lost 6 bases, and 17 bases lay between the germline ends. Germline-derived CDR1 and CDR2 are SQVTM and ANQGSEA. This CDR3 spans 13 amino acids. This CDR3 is CSAGTFGSDTQYF. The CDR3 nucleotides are TGCAGCGCGGGGACCTTCGGGTCGGATACGCAGTATTTT.

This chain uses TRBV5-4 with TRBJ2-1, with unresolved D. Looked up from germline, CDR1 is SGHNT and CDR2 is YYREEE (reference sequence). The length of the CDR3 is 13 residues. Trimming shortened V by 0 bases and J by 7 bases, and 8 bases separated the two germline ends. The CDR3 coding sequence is TGTGCCAGCAGCTTGGCCAGGCGAAATGAGCAGTTCTTC. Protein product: CASSLARRNEQFF. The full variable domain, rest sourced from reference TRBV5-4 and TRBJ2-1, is ETGVTQSPTHLIKTRGQQVTLRCSSQSGHNTVSWYQQALGQGPQFIFQYYREEENGRGNFPPRFSGLQFPNYSSELNVNALELDDSALYLCASSLARRNEQFFGPGTRLTVL.

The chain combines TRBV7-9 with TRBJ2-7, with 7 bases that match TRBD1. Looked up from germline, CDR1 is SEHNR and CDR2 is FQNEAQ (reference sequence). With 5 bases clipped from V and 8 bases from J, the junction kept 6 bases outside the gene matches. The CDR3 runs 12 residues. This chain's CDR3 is CASSPRDSQQYF. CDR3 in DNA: TGTGCCAGCAGCCCCCGGGACAGCCAGCAGTACTTC.

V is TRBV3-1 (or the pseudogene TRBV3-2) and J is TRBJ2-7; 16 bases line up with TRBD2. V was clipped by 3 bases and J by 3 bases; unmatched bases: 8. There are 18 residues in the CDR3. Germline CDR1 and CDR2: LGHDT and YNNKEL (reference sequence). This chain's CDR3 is CASSHSGTSGRDRYEQYF. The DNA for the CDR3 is TGTGCCAGCAGCCACTCCGGGACTAGCGGGAGGGACCGCTACGAGCAGTACTTC.

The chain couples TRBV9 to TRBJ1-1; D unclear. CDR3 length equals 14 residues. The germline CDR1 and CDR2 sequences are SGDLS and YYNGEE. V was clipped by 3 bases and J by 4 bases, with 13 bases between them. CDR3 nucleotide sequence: TGTGCCAGCAGCGGAACACCCAGTGGCACTGAAGCTTTCTTT. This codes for CASSGTPSGTEAFF.

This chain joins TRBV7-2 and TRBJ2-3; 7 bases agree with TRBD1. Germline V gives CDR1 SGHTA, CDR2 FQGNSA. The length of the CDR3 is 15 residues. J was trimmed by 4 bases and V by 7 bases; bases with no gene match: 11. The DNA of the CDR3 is TGTGCCAGCAATAAAGAGGGCAGGGGGTCAGATACGCAGTATTTT. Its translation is CASNKEGRGSDTQYF.